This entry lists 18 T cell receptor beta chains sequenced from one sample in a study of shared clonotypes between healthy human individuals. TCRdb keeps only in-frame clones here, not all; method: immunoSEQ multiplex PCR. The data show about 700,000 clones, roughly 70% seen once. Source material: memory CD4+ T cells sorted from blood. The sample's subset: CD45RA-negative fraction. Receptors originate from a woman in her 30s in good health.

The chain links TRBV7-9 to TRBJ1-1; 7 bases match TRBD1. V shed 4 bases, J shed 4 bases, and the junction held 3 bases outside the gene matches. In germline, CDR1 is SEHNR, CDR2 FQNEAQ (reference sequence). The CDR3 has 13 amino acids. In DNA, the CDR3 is TGTGCCAGCAGCTGGACAGGCGGCACTGAAGCTTTCTTT. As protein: CASSWTGGTEAFF. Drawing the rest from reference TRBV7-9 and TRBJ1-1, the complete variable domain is DTGVSQNPRHKITKRGQNVTFRCDPISEHNRLYWYRQTLGQGPEFLTYFQNEAQLEKSRLLSDRFSAERPKGSFSTLEIQRTEQGDSAMYLCASSWTGGTEAFFGQGTRLTVV.

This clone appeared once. CDR3 amino acids: CASSQVDLLVFNNEQFF. Here the CDR3 DNA reads TGCGCCAGCAGCCAAGTGGATTTACTAGTTTTTAACAATGAGCAGTTCTTC. This chain connects TRBV4-1 to TRBJ2-1; D possibly corresponds to TRBD2 (5 bases). Looked up from germline, CDR1 is MGHRA and CDR2 is YSYEKL. CDR3 length: 17 residues. Trimming took 1 base from V and 5 from J, leaving 18 bases between them.

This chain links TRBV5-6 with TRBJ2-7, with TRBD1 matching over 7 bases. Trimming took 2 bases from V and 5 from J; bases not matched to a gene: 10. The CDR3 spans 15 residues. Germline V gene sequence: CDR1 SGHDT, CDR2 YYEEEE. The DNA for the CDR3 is TGTGCCAGCAGCTTTTTGGTACAGGGGAAGGACGAGCAGTACTTC. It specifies CASSFLVQGKDEQYF. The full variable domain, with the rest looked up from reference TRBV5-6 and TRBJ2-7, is DAGVTQSPTHLIKTRGQQVTLRCSPKSGHDTVSWYQQALGQGPQFIFQYYEEEERQRGNFPDRFSGHQFPNYSSELNVNALLLGDSALYLCASSFLVQGKDEQYFGPGTRLTVT.

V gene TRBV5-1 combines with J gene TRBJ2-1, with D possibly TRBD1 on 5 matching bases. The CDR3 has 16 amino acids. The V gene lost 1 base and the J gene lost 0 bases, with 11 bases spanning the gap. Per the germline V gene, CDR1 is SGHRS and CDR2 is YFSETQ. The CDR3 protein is CASSLSAGFSYNEQFF. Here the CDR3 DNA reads TGCGCCAGCAGCTTGAGTGCAGGGTTCTCCTACAATGAGCAGTTCTTC.

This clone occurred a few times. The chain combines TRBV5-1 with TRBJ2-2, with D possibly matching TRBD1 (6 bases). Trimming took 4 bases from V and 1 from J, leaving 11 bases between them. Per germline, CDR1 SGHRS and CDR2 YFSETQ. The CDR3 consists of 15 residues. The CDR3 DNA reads TGCGCCAGCAGCGTTCTCAGGGGGAACACCGGGGAGCTGTTTTTT. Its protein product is CASSVLRGNTGELFF. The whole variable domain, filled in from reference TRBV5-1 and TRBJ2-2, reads KAGVTQTPRYLIKTRGQQVTLSCSPISGHRSVSWYQQTPGQGLQFLFEYFSETQRNKGNFPGRFSGRQFSNSRSEMNVSTLELGDSALYLCASSVLRGNTGELFFGEGSRLTVL.

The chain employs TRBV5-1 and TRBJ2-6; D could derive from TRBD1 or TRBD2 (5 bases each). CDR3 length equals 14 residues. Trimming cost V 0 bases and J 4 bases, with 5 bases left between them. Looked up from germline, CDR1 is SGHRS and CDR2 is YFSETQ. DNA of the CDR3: TGCGCCAGCAGCTTGGGGGACGGGGCCAACGTCCTGACTTTC. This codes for CASSLGDGANVLTF.

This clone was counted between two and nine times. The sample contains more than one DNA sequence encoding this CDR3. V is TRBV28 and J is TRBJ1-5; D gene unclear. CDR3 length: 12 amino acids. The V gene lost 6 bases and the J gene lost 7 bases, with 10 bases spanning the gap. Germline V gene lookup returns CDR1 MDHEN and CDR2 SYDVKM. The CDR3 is CASSSTPQPQHF. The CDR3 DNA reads TGTGCCAGCAGCTCTACCCCCCAGCCCCAGCATTTT.

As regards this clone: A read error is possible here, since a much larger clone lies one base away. Here the CDR3 reads CASSLVYEQYF. The CDR3 nucleotides are TGTGCCAGCAGCTTAGTCTACGAGCAGTACTTC. The chain recombines TRBV7-9 with TRBJ2-5; D is unresolved. Matching the DNA end better, TRBJ2-7 makes the J call doubtful. Germline V gives CDR1 SEHNR, CDR2 FQNEAQ (reference sequence). This CDR3 contains 11 residues.

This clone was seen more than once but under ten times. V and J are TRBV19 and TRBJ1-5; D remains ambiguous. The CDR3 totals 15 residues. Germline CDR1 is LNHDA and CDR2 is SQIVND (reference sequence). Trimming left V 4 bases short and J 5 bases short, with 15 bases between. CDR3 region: CASSNMGSSYQPQHF. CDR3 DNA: TGTGCCAGTAGTAATATGGGCAGCTCTTATCAGCCCCAGCATTTT.

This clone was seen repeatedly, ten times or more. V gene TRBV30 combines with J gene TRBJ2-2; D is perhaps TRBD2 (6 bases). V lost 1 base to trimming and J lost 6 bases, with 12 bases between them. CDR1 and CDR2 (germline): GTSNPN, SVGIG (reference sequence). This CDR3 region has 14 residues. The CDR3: CAWSDRESAGELFF. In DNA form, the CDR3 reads TGTGCCTGGAGTGATCGGGAGTCGGCCGGGGAGCTGTTTTTT.

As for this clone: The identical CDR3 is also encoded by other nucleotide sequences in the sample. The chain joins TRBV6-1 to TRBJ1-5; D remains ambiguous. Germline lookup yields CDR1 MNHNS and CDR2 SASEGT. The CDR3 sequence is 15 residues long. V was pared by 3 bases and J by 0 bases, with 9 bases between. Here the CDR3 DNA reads TGTGCCAGCAGTGAGAGTGGGAATAGCAATCAGCCCCAGCATTTT. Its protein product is CASSESGNSNQPQHF.

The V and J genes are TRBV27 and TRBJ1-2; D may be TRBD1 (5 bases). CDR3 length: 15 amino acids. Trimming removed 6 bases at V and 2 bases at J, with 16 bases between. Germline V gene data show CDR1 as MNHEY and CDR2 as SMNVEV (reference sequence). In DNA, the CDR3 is TGTGCCAGCAGCCCCGCCCCCAGGGCCAACTATGGCTACACCTTC. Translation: CASSPAPRANYGYTF.

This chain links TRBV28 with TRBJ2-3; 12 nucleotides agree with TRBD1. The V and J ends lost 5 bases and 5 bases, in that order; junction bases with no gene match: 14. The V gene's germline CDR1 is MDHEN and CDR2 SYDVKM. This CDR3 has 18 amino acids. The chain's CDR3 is CASSQPISGTGGGDTQYF. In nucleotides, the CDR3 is TGTGCCAGCAGTCAGCCTATCTCCGGGACAGGGGGCGGAGATACGCAGTATTTT.

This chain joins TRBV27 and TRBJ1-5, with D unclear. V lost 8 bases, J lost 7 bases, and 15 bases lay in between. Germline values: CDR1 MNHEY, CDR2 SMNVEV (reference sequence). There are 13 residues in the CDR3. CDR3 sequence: CASSTLTGQPQHF. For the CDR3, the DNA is TGTGCCAGCTCGACCTTGACGGGCCAGCCCCAGCATTTT.

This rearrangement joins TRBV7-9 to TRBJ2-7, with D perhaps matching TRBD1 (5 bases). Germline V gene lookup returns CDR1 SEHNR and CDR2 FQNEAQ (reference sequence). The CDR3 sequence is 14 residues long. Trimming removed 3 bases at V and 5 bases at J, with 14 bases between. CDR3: CASSLQGFGNEQYF. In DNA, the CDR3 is TGTGCCAGCAGCTTGCAGGGTTTCGGAAACGAGCAGTACTTC.

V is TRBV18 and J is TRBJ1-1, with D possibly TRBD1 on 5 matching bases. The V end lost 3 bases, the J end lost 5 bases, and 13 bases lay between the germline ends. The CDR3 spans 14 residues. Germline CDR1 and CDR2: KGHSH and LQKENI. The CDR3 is CASSPPPGWTEAFF. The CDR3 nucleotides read TGTGCCAGCTCACCTCCGCCAGGGTGGACTGAAGCTTTCTTT.

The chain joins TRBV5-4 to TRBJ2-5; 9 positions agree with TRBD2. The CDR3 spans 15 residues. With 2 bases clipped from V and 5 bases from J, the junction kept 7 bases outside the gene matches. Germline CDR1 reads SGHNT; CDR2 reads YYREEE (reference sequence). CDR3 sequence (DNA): TGTGCCAGCAGCTTAATGGCGGGAGGGGGGGAGACCCAGTACTTC. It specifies CASSLMAGGGETQYF.

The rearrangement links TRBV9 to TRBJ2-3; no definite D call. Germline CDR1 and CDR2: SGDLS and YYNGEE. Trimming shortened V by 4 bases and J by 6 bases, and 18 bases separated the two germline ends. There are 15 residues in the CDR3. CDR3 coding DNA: TGTGCCAGCAGCCTTCATAGGACCTCCTACGATACGCAGTATTTT. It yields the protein CASSLHRTSYDTQYF.